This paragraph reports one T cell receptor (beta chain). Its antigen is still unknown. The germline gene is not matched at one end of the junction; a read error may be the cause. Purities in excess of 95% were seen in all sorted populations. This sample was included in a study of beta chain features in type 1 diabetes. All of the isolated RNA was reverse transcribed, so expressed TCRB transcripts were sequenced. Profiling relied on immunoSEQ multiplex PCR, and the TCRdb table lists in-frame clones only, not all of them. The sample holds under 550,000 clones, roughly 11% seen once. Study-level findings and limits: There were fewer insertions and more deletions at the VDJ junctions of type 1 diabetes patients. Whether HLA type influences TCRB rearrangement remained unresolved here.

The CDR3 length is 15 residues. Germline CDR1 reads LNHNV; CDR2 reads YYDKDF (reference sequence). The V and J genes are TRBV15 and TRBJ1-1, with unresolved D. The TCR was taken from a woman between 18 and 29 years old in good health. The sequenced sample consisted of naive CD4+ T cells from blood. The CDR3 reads CATSRDYGIDVWRSF. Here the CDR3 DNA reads TGTGCCACCAGCAGAGATTACGGGATCGATGTTTGGAGATCCTTT.